A single sample gave rise to the 14 T cell receptor beta chains below, sequenced in a study of shared clonotypes between healthy human individuals. Generated by immunoSEQ multiplex PCR, the TCRdb table keeps only in-frame clones and is missing some. This table has over a million clones, roughly 96% appearing once. Sequenced input: naive CD4+ T cells sorted from blood. Noted subset: CD45RA+ positively selected. These receptors came from a man between 25 and 39 years old in good health.

The chain couples TRBV30 to TRBJ2-7; the match to TRBD2 covers 7 bases. V lost 4 bases, J lost 6 bases, and 24 bases stayed unmatched. This CDR3 contains 18 residues. CDR1 and CDR2 from the germline V gene are GTSNPN and SVGIG (reference sequence). The CDR3 protein is CAWTKRTGGMTSPGEQYF. CDR3 nucleotide sequence: TGTGCCTGGACTAAAAGAACGGGGGGTATGACTAGCCCGGGCGAGCAGTACTTC.

For this clone: This sample includes further DNA sequences coding for the same CDR3. The chain uses TRBV18 and TRBJ2-3; 9 bases fit TRBD2. Trimming at V came to 3 bases and at J to 0 bases, leaving 4 bases not matched to a gene. This CDR3 is built from 16 residues. In germline, CDR1 is KGHSH, CDR2 LQKENI. DNA for the CDR3: TGTGCCAGCTCACCCCTAGCGGGAACTAGCACAGATACGCAGTATTTT. Translation gives CASSPLAGTSTDTQYF.

The genes are TRBV6-5 and TRBJ2-4; 7 positions match TRBD1. This CDR3 region has 14 residues. The V and J ends lost 6 bases and 1 base, in that order; junction bases with no gene match: 3. The germline gives CDR1 MNHEY, CDR2 SVGAGI. The CDR3 DNA reads as TGTGCCAGCAGCTCACAGGGGGCCAAAAACATTCAGTACTTC. The encoded protein is CASSSQGAKNIQYF.

The chain recombines TRBV7-2 with TRBJ2-3; 13 nucleotides agree with TRBD2. V lost 1 base to trimming and J lost 6 bases; unmatched junction nucleotides: 10. This CDR3 has 18 amino acids. Germline-derived CDR1 and CDR2 are SGHTA and FQGNSA. The CDR3 loop is CASSLGGLAGLWFDTQYF. DNA of the CDR3: TGTGCCAGCAGCTTAGGGGGACTAGCGGGACTCTGGTTTGATACGCAGTATTTT.

The chain carries TRBV28 and TRBJ2-5; 13 bases agree with TRBD2. CDR3 size: 18 residues. V lost 5 bases and J lost 5; bases outside the gene matches: 14. Germline values: CDR1 MDHEN, CDR2 SYDVKM. The CDR3 spells CASSLSLAGGPNVETQYF. CDR3 coding DNA: TGTGCCAGCAGTCTCTCACTAGCGGGAGGGCCAAATGTGGAGACCCAGTACTTC.

This sequence joins TRBV13 and TRBJ2-1, with D perhaps given as TRBD1 or TRBD2 (6 bases each). Per germline, CDR1 PRHDT and CDR2 FYEKMQ (reference sequence). The CDR3 totals 16 residues. With 5 bases removed from V and 0 bases from J, the gap between germline ends came to 14 bases. CDR3 in DNA: TGTGCCAGCAGCGAGACCAGGGGACTCTCCTACAATGAGCAGTTCTTC. Its translation: CASSETRGLSYNEQFF.

V gene TRBV28 combines with J gene TRBJ1-2; D is unclear. This CDR3 is 12 amino acids long. The germline gives CDR1 MDHEN, CDR2 SYDVKM. V dropped 4 bases and J dropped 4 bases, with 7 bases sitting between them. This chain's CDR3 is CASSSSSYGYTF. In DNA form, the CDR3 reads TGTGCCAGCAGTTCCTCGTCCTATGGCTACACCTTC.

This sequence joins TRBV5-1 and TRBJ2-7, with 8 bases that match TRBD2. The V gene's germline CDR1 is SGHRS and CDR2 YFSETQ. V lost 3 bases and J lost 4; bases outside the gene matches: 12. The CDR3 runs to 16 residues. CDR3 nucleotides: TGCGCCAGCAGCTCCCTCCCTACGGGAGGGGATTACGAGCAGTACTTC. Encoded protein: CASSSLPTGGDYEQYF.

V gene TRBV6-6 combines with J gene TRBJ2-5; D may match TRBD1 or TRBD2 (6 bases each). The V end lost 6 bases, the J end lost 3 bases, and 14 bases lay between the germline ends. Germline CDR1 MNHNY, CDR2 SVGAGI (reference sequence). The CDR3 length is 14 residues. The CDR3 bases are TGTGCCAGCAGACCGATGGGGGGCGAAGAGACCCAGTACTTC. This gives the protein CASRPMGGEETQYF.

J is TRBJ2-5 and V is TRBV7-8; tentative D call: TRBD1 (7 bases). The germline V and J ends were trimmed by 1 base and 0 bases, with 30 bases remaining between them. The CDR3 is made up of 22 amino acids. Looked up from germline, CDR1 is SGHVS and CDR2 is FQNEAQ. In DNA form, the CDR3 reads TGTGCCAGCAGCTTAGTGTTTGCAGGGGTCAGTCAGGGGGGTTTCTACCAAGAGACCCAGTACTTC. Amino acids: CASSLVFAGVSQGGFYQETQYF.

The chain employs TRBV7-3 and TRBJ1-1; TRBD1 might be the D (6 bases). The CDR3 covers 17 residues. Germline assignment: CDR1 SGHTA and CDR2 FQGTGA. V lost 1 base and J lost 1, with 16 bases in between. In nucleotides, the CDR3 is TGTGCCAGCAGCTTAATTGGGGGCACGACGGGGAACACTGAAGCTTTCTTT. Its translation: CASSLIGGTTGNTEAFF.

This chain uses TRBV5-1 with TRBJ2-1; maybe TRBD2 (6 bases). Germline V gives CDR1 SGHRS, CDR2 YFSETQ. The CDR3 runs 18 residues. Deletions cut 0 bases from V and 4 bases from J, with 20 bases between. The CDR3 protein is CASSLAVTSIEDYNEQFF. The CDR3 DNA follows: TGCGCCAGCAGCTTGGCCGTGACTAGTATCGAAGATTACAATGAGCAGTTCTTC.

J is TRBJ2-1 and V is TRBV7-9; 12 positions match TRBD1. V trimming: 8 bases; J trimming: 5 bases; junction bases outside the gene matches: 7. From germline, CDR1 is SEHNR and CDR2 FQNEAQ (reference sequence). The CDR3 consists of 15 residues. DNA of the CDR3: TGTGCCAGCGGGGGACAGGGGGCTAACAACAATGAGCAGTTCTTC. Its protein is CASGGQGANNNEQFF.

Regarding this clone: The sample has other DNA sequences that encode this CDR3 too. The rearrangement joins TRBV28 to TRBJ2-7, with 9 bases aligning to TRBD1. Germline-derived CDR1 and CDR2 are MDHEN and SYDVKM. This CDR3 is built from 14 residues. Trimming cost V 3 bases and J 4 bases; bases outside gene matches: 4. The CDR3 DNA sequence: TGTGCCAGCAGTTTGACGGACAGGGGTTACGAGCAGTACTTC. Amino acid sequence: CASSLTDRGYEQYF.